Shown below are 29 T cell receptor beta chains from a single sample sequenced in a study of blood T cell repertoires in COVID-19. Profiled with immunoSEQ multiplex PCR; TCRdb holds only in-frame clones, not every one. The sample consists of more than 350,000 clones, over 75% of them appearing once. Sequencing was performed on peripheral blood. These receptors were taken from a woman aged 30 to 39 with COVID-19, enrolled during active disease.

This clone was picked up one time. The V and J genes are TRBV27 and TRBJ2-2; D perhaps matches TRBD1 (5 bases). The CDR3 contains 13 residues. CDR1 is MNHEY and CDR2 is SMNVEV in the germline V gene (reference sequence). V gave up 2 bases and J gave up 7 bases, with 8 bases separating them. CDR3 DNA sequence: TGTGCCAGCAGTTTAGGACAAGGCGGGGAGCTGTTTTTT. Encoded protein: CASSLGQGGELFF.

V is TRBV30 and J is TRBJ2-3; 10 positions match TRBD2. CDR3 length: 19 residues. V was clipped by 0 bases and J by 0 bases; unmatched bases: 12. Germline CDR1 is GTSNPN and CDR2 is SVGIG (reference sequence). CDR3 amino acids: CAWSVRWRLAGGSTDTQYF. The CDR3 coding sequence is TGTGCCTGGAGTGTACGATGGAGACTAGCGGGTGGAAGCACAGATACGCAGTATTTT.

On this clone itself: At one boundary the junction diverges from the germline segment, which might be a read error. The chain links TRBV15 to TRBJ2-7; D is unresolved. Germline CDR1 and CDR2: LNHNV and YYDKDF (reference sequence). This CDR3 contains 13 residues. The CDR3 DNA is TGTGCCACCAGCAGAGATGACTTCTACAAGCAGTACTTC. Translation gives CATSRDDFYKQYF.

V usage is TRBV5-1 and J usage is TRBJ2-7, with TRBD1 matching over 8 bases. This CDR3 comprises 15 residues. Germline V lookup: CDR1 SGHRS, CDR2 YFSETQ. Trimming removed 4 bases from V and 0 bases from J; junction bases left unmatched: 6. The chain's CDR3 is CASSPQGASSYEQYF. CDR3 DNA sequence: TGCGCCAGCAGCCCGCAGGGGGCGAGCTCCTACGAGCAGTACTTC.

V and J are TRBV2 and TRBJ2-1, with D possibly TRBD2 on 5 matching bases. In germline, CDR1 is SNHLY, CDR2 FYNNEI. The CDR3 loop spans 13 amino acids. The V and J ends lost 6 bases and 5 bases respectively, with 11 bases between them. The CDR3 DNA reads as TGTGCCAGCAGGGCCGACGGGAACAATGAGCAGTTCTTC. It encodes CASRADGNNEQFF.

The gene calls are TRBV29-1 and TRBJ2-1; maybe TRBD2 (6 bases). V was pared by 5 bases and J by 0 bases, with 14 bases between. This CDR3 is built from 15 residues. CDR1 and CDR2 from the germline V gene are SQVTM and ANQGSEA. Written as DNA, the CDR3 is TGCAGCGTTCGCCTTAGCGGTAGCTCCTACAATGAGCAGTTCTTC. Protein sequence: CSVRLSGSSYNEQFF.

V gene TRBV24-1 combines with J gene TRBJ2-7; maybe TRBD1 (5 bases). The CDR3 contains 15 residues. With 5 bases removed from V and 1 base from J, the gap between germline ends came to 14 bases. Germline V gene data show CDR1 as KGHDR and CDR2 as SFDVKD. CDR3 residues: CATSGGDSPSYEQYF. CDR3 bases: TGTGCCACCAGTGGAGGAGACAGTCCTTCCTACGAGCAGTACTTC.

This chain joins TRBV15 and TRBJ2-7; a possible D gene is TRBD1 (6 bases). With 10 bases removed from V and 2 bases from J, the gap between germline ends came to 18 bases. The CDR3 totals 14 residues. The V gene's germline CDR1 is LNHNV and CDR2 YYDKDF (reference sequence). CDR3 loop: CAIAPGHPTYEQYF. CDR3 bases: TGTGCCATCGCGCCGGGACACCCGACCTACGAGCAGTACTTC.

This clone was detected only once. This chain joins TRBV19 and TRBJ2-2; D may be TRBD1 (5 bases). Germline V lookup: CDR1 LNHDA, CDR2 SQIVND (reference sequence). The V gene lost 3 bases and the J gene lost 0 bases, with 8 bases spanning the gap. This CDR3 comprises 15 residues. The CDR3 loop is CASSMQGANTGELFF. The DNA of the CDR3 is TGTGCCAGTAGTATGCAGGGCGCGAACACCGGGGAGCTGTTTTTT.

The V call is TRBV19, the J call TRBJ2-1; D is undetermined. Trimming left V 8 bases short and J 8 bases short, with 16 bases between. Germline CDR1 and CDR2: LNHDA and SQIVND (reference sequence). The CDR3 spans 13 residues. CDR3 region: CASAPMERYEQFF. CDR3 DNA: TGTGCCAGTGCCCCTATGGAGAGGTATGAGCAGTTCTTC.

The genes are TRBV5-1 and TRBJ1-1, with TRBD1 identical over 8 bases. The germline CDR1 and CDR2 sequences are SGHRS and YFSETQ. CDR3 length: 13 residues. With 5 bases clipped from V and 6 bases from J, the junction kept 6 bases outside the gene matches. The CDR3 loop reads CASRTLQGAEAFF. The CDR3, as DNA: TGCGCCAGCAGGACACTACAGGGGGCTGAAGCTTTCTTT. Looking up the rest from reference TRBV5-1 and TRBJ1-1 gives the full variable domain: KAGVTQTPRYLIKTRGQQVTLSCSPISGHRSVSWYQQTPGQGLQFLFEYFSETQRNKGNFPGRFSGRQFSNSRSEMNVSTLELGDSALYLCASRTLQGAEAFFGQGTRLTVV.

The chain carries TRBV30 and TRBJ2-3; TRBD1 matches 9 bases. There are 14 residues in the CDR3. The V gene's germline CDR1 is GTSNPN and CDR2 SVGIG (reference sequence). After removal of 5 bases from V and 2 bases from J, the junction contained 5 bases not matched to a gene. The CDR3 loop reads CAWSRDRDTDTQYF. CDR3 coding DNA: TGTGCCTGGTCCCGGGACAGGGACACAGATACGCAGTATTTT.

The V gene is TRBV6-4, the J gene TRBJ1-1, with TRBD1 matching 8 bases. In germline, CDR1 is MRHNA, CDR2 SNTAGT. The CDR3 runs to 17 residues. The junction had 20 bases not matched to a gene; V was cut back by 4 bases and J by 10 bases. The CDR3 region has the DNA TGTGCCAGCAGTGCGGACAGGGAGCGCCCCCATTTCTTTCGAGCTTTCTTT. Its protein is CASSADRERPHFFRAFF.

There are a few counts of this clone. The same CDR3 arises from other DNA sequences in this sample as well. The chain recombines TRBV2 with TRBJ2-2; TRBD2 aligns across 9 bases. Germline V gene lookup returns CDR1 SNHLY and CDR2 FYNNEI. This CDR3 region has 16 residues. V shed 2 bases, J shed 6 bases, and the junction held 7 bases outside the gene matches. The DNA of the CDR3 is TGTGCCAGCAGTGAACGGCTAGCGGGAACGGCCGGGGAGCTGTTTTTT. Protein product: CASSERLAGTAGELFF.

Comment on this clone: Other DNA sequences of this sample code for an identical CDR3. This chain joins TRBV6-4 and TRBJ2-3, with TRBD1 matching 7 bases. V was clipped by 3 bases and J by 4 bases; unmatched bases: 4. The germline CDR1 and CDR2 sequences are MRHNA and SNTAGT. This CDR3 spans 14 amino acids. CDR3 amino acids: CASSDSQGADTQYF. The CDR3 region has the DNA TGTGCCAGCAGTGATTCTCAGGGGGCAGATACGCAGTATTTT.

V is TRBV4-1 and J is TRBJ1-1, with 9 bases identical to TRBD1. V shed 3 bases and J 5 bases; nucleotides not matched to a gene: 7. Germline V gene data show CDR1 as MGHRA and CDR2 as YSYEKL. The CDR3 has 15 residues. The CDR3 region is CASSQIQGARTEAFF. The CDR3 coding sequence is TGCGCCAGCAGCCAGATACAGGGGGCGCGAACTGAAGCTTTCTTT.

V is TRBV28 and J is TRBJ2-2; 10 positions match TRBD2. The CDR3 consists of 15 residues. CDR1 and CDR2 from the germline V gene are MDHEN and SYDVKM. Trimming at V came to 7 bases and at J to 5 bases, leaving 7 bases not matched to a gene. CDR3 DNA sequence: TGTGCCAGCACCCTACTAGCGGGAAGGACCGGGGAGCTGTTTTTT. Translated, it gives CASTLLAGRTGELFF.

The V call is TRBV2, the J call TRBJ2-1, with D maybe TRBD2 (5 bases). CDR1 is SNHLY, CDR2 FYNNEI, per germline. This CDR3 comprises 13 residues. V was clipped by 6 bases and J by 2 bases, with 8 bases between them. The CDR3 nucleotides read TGTGCCAGCAGGGCCGGGACCTACAATGAGCAGTTCTTC. As protein: CASRAGTYNEQFF.

The V and J genes are TRBV2 and TRBJ1-4; D uncertain. Germline values: CDR1 SNHLY, CDR2 FYNNEI. This CDR3 has 16 amino acids. The germline V and J ends were trimmed by 1 base and 0 bases, with 9 bases remaining between them. For the CDR3, the DNA is TGTGCCAGCAGTGAAGATTCAGGTACAACTAATGAAAAACTGTTTTTT. Residues: CASSEDSGTTNEKLFF.

V usage is TRBV10-2 and J usage is TRBJ2-7, with D perhaps TRBD2 (5 bases). In germline, CDR1 is WSHSY, CDR2 SAAADI. The V and J ends lost 3 bases and 1 base respectively, with 16 bases between them. The CDR3 consists of 16 residues. The CDR3 DNA reads TGCGCCAGCAGTGACGGCTTGAGGGTTCGTTCCTACGAGCAGTACTTC. Its protein is CASSDGLRVRSYEQYF.

In its sample, this clone was seen once. This sequence joins TRBV7-9 and TRBJ2-2; 11 bases are a match to TRBD1. The CDR3 runs to 14 residues. Germline V CDR1 and CDR2: SEHNR, FQNEAQ (reference sequence). With 5 bases clipped from V and 6 bases from J, the junction kept 2 bases outside the gene matches. CDR3: CASSPGQGAGELFF. The CDR3, as DNA: TGTGCCAGCAGCCCGGGACAGGGGGCCGGGGAGCTGTTTTTT.

J is TRBJ2-3 and V is TRBV5-1; D is ambiguous. Germline CDR1 reads SGHRS; CDR2 reads YFSETQ. The CDR3 has 14 amino acids. Between the trimmed V and J ends, which lost 4 bases and 3 bases, there was a span of 12 bases. As DNA, the CDR3 is TGCGCCAGCAGCCCCGAACCCCTAACAGATACGCAGTATTTT. This translates into CASSPEPLTDTQYF.

In this sample, this clone turned up once. The chain uses TRBV21-1 and TRBJ2-1; TRBD2, the D gene given by the table, was not confirmed from the DNA. TRBV21-1 is labeled a pseudogene. This CDR3 contains 16 residues. The CDR3 DNA is TGTGCCAGCAGCAAAGCTACAGTAGCGGGAGATTACGAGCAGTTCTTC. Amino acids: CASSKATVAGDYEQFF.

The chain recombines TRBV19 with TRBJ2-1, with TRBD2 as a possible D gene (6 bases). Germline V gene sequence: CDR1 LNHDA, CDR2 SQIVND (reference sequence). V lost 1 base, J lost 5 bases, and 12 bases lay in between. The CDR3 totals 15 residues. CDR3 DNA sequence: TGTGCCAGTAGTATAGCCGCAGCGGGCCACAATGAGCAGTTCTTC. It yields the protein CASSIAAAGHNEQFF.

The V and J genes are TRBV5-4 and TRBJ1-4; 11 positions match TRBD1. V was pared by 0 bases and J by 7 bases, with 5 bases of the junction left unmatched. Per germline, CDR1 SGHNT and CDR2 YYREEE (reference sequence). The CDR3 totals 16 residues. This CDR3 reads CASSLDLGQGVEKLFF. DNA of the CDR3: TGTGCCAGCAGCTTGGACCTGGGACAGGGGGTTGAAAAACTGTTTTTT.

In this sample, this clone turned up many times. The rearrangement uses TRBV30 and TRBJ2-5, with 8 bases fitting TRBD1. Germline trimming cut 2 bases from V and 4 bases from J; bases unmatched to any gene: 12. Germline V gives CDR1 GTSNPN, CDR2 SVGIG (reference sequence). This CDR3 is built from 16 residues. The chain's CDR3 is CAWSPTGTGTLETQYF. In DNA form, the CDR3 reads TGTGCCTGGAGTCCCACCGGGACAGGTACATTAGAGACCCAGTACTTC.

This clone was counted only a few times. The chain couples TRBV28 to TRBJ2-7; D uncertain. V was pared by 5 bases and J by 2 bases, with 10 bases between. Germline V lookup: CDR1 MDHEN, CDR2 SYDVKM. CDR3 length: 13 residues. CDR3 protein: CASSHQDPYEQYF. The CDR3 DNA reads TGTGCCAGCAGTCATCAGGATCCCTACGAGCAGTACTTC.

The rearrangement uses TRBV5-1 and TRBJ2-1; 10 bases are a match to TRBD2. CDR3 length: 16 residues. The V segment lost 0 bases and the J segment 6 bases; nucleotides outside the gene matches: 6. In germline, CDR1 is SGHRS, CDR2 YFSETQ. CDR3 residues: CASSLAAAGGVNEQFF. Here the CDR3 DNA reads TGCGCCAGCAGCTTGGCCGCAGCGGGAGGGGTCAATGAGCAGTTCTTC.

This clone was detected only a few times. The V and J genes are TRBV11-1 and TRBJ2-2; D is unclear. V was clipped by 3 bases and J by 1 base, with 3 bases between them. The germline V gene has CDR1 SGHAT and CDR2 FQDESV (reference sequence). There are 13 residues in the CDR3. The CDR3 nucleotides read TGTGCCAGCAGCTTCGGGAACACCGGGGAGCTGTTTTTT. Its translation is CASSFGNTGELFF.